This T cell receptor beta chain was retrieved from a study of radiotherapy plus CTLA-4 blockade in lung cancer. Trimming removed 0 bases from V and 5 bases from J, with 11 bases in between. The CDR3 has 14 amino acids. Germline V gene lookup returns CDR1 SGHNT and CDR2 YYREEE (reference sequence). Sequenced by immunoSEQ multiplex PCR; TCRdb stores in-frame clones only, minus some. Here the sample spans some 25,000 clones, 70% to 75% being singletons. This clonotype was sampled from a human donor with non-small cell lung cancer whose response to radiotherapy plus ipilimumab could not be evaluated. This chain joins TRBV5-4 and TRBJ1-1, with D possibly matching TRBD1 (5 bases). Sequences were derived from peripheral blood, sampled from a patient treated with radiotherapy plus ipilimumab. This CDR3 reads CASSLENQGTEAFF. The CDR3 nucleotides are TGTGCCAGCAGCTTGGAAAATCAGGGAACTGAAGCTTTCTTT.